These 4 T cell receptor beta chains originate from one sample sequenced in a study of cytomegalovirus exposure and HLA in healthy donors. Vbeta (60) and Jbeta (13) primers were used in the PCR. Repertoires were generated with immunoSEQ multiplex PCR, while TCRdb's copy carries only in-frame clones and drops some. The sample has about 55,000 clones; 65% to 80% are singletons. The sequenced sample was PBMCs. Receptor source: a female donor in good health and CMV-seronegative.

V and J are TRBV5-6 and TRBJ2-6; D is uncertain. V was pared by 0 bases and J by 1 base, with 8 bases between. CDR3 length: 16 amino acids. CDR1 and CDR2 (germline): SGHDT, YYEEEE. For the CDR3, the DNA is TGTGCCAGCAGCTTGGCCGTGGAGTCTGGGGCCAACGTCCTGACTTTC. This gives the protein CASSLAVESGANVLTF.

This sequence joins TRBV5-4 and TRBJ2-6; D perhaps matches TRBD2 (5 bases). Germline V gene sequence: CDR1 SGHNT, CDR2 YYREEE (reference sequence). V was clipped by 4 bases and J by 0 bases, with 11 bases between them. There are 16 residues in the CDR3. For the CDR3, the DNA is TGTGCCAGCAGCCCCGGAGGCAACTCTGGGGCCAACGTCCTGACTTTC. This translates into CASSPGGNSGANVLTF.

This clone was seen a few times. The chain carries TRBV29-1 and TRBJ1-4; D unclear. Germline V gene sequence: CDR1 SQVTM, CDR2 ANQGSEA. CDR3 length: 14 residues. V dropped 4 bases and J dropped 6 bases, with 15 bases sitting between them. This CDR3 is CSVVLLGRHEKLFF. CDR3 in DNA: TGCAGCGTTGTCCTTCTGGGCCGCCATGAAAAACTGTTTTTT.

This sequence joins TRBV10-3 and TRBJ1-6; TRBD1 aligns across 7 bases. Germline values: CDR1 ENHRY, CDR2 SYGVKD. The CDR3 is 14 amino acids. After removal of 4 bases from V and 7 bases from J, the junction contained 4 bases not matched to a gene. DNA of the CDR3: TGTGCCATCAGTGCGGGACAGAGGAATTCACCCCTCCACTTT. The encoded protein is CAISAGQRNSPLHF.